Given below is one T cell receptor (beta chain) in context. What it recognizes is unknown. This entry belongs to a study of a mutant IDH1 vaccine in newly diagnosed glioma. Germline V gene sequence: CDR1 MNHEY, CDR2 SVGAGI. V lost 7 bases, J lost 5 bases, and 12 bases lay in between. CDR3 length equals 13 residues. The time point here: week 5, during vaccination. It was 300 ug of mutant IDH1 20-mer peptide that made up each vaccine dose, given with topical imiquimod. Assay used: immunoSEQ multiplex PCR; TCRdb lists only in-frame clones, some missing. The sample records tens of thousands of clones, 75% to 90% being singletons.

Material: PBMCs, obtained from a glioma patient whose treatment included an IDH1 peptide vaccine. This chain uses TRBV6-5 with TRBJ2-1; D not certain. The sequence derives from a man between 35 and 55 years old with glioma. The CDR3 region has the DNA TGTGCCAGCATAAACGCGGAGCACAATGAGCAGTTCTTC. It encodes CASINAEHNEQFF.